These T cell receptor beta chains were read from a single sample in a study of long-term antiretroviral therapy in people with HIV. Libraries were prepared by immunoSEQ multiplex PCR; TCRdb keeps only in-frame clonotypes and omits some of them. Here the sample spans tens of thousands of clones, roughly 87% being singletons. Specimen: unsorted PBMCs, collected 0.4 years after starting antiretroviral therapy. The receptor source for this set is a man aged 50-59 years with HIV. Each CDR3 is given with its conserved first and last residue. A D gene is named only where the DNA matches it firmly. The listing skips clone size in some rows; elsewhere it reads once, few, many or a size class.

clone size,D gene,J gene,V gene,CDR3 DNA,CDR3 protein
.,TRBD2,TRBJ2-7,TRBV19,TGTGCCAGTAGTATAGGTAGCGGGAGCCTCTACGAGCAGTACTTC,CASSIGSGSLYEQYF
.,.,TRBJ1-3,TRBV7-9,TGTGCCAGCAGCCTCAGTTCATTGGGACCCGGGAAGGGAAACACCATATATTTT,CASSLSSLGPGKGNTIYF
.,.,TRBJ2-7,TRBV7-9,TGTGCCAGCAGCTTAGACCCGCCCCTCCACGAGCAGTACTTC,CASSLDPPLHEQYF
.,.,TRBJ1-3,TRBV14,TGTGCCAGCAGCCCTCGTCCCTTTTCCCTCTCTGGAAACACCATATATTTT,CASSPRPFSLSGNTIYF
.,TRBD2,TRBJ2-7,TRBV10-2,TGCGCCAGCAGTGCGGGAGGCGAGCAGTACTTC,CASSAGGEQYF
once,.,TRBJ2-7,TRBV28,TGTGCCAGCAGTTTAATGAGGGGAAGTGGGGCTCACGACTACGAGCAGTACTTC,CASSLMRGSGAHDYEQYF
.,TRBD1,TRBJ2-1,TRBV28,TGTGCCAGCAGCGGGACAGTTGCTCACAATGAGCAGTTCTTC,CASSGTVAHNEQFF
.,.,TRBJ2-5,TRBV29-1,TGCAGCGTCTCCCGGGGGCGGGAGACCCAGTACTTC,CSVSRGRETQYF
.,.,TRBJ2-5,TRBV11-2,TGTGCCAGCAGCTTAGACCAAGAGACCCAGTACTTC,CASSLDQETQYF
.,TRBD2,TRBJ2-5,TRBV9,TGTGCCAGCAGCGTCGGGGGGGCGCGGGAGACCCAGTACTTC,CASSVGGARETQYF
.,TRBD1,TRBJ1-1,TRBV27,TGTGCCAGCAGTCCGCTACAGGGGGGTACTGAAGCTTTCTTT,CASSPLQGGTEAFF
.,.,TRBJ1-1,TRBV19,TGTGCCAGTAGTATAGTCCAGGGAGGGACTGAAGCTTTCTTT,CASSIVQGGTEAFF
.,.,TRBJ2-3,TRBV5-4,TGTGCCAGCAGCAGACTGGGGGGCGGTCCCACAGATACGCAGTATTTT,CASSRLGGGPTDTQYF
few,TRBD1,TRBJ1-5,TRBV2,TGTGCCAGCAGTGAACGGACAGGGAGTCAGCCCCAGCATTTT,CASSERTGSQPQHF
.,.,TRBJ2-2,TRBV5-1,TGCGCCAGCAGCTTGGAAGGGAACACCGGGGAGCTGTTTTTT,CASSLEGNTGELFF
.,TRBD1,TRBJ2-3,TRBV5-8,TGTGCCAGCAGCTTGGTAGGACAGGCGACAGATACGCAGTATTTT,CASSLVGQATDTQYF
.,.,TRBJ2-5,TRBV28,TGTGCCAGCAGTTTCGGTGGAGGATACCAAGAGACCCAGTACTTC,CASSFGGGYQETQYF
.,.,TRBJ1-5,TRBV5-4,TGTGCCAGCAGCTTTTACGGTAGTAATCAGCCCCAGCATTTT,CASSFYGSNQPQHF
.,.,TRBJ2-7,TRBV6-4,TGTGTGCGGCCCCTTCAATCCTCCTACGAGCAGTACTTC,CVRPLQSSYEQYF
.,.,TRBJ1-6,TRBV7-2,TGTGCCAGCAGCTTAGGCAGGCCTGGGATCTCACCCCTCCACTTT,CASSLGRPGISPLHF